A selection of T cell receptor beta chains follows, all from one sample in a study of CD8 T cells in Susac syndrome. From the immunoSEQ multiplex PCR reads, TCRdb called clonotypes with MiXCR, one entry per CDR3 protein. The profile shows a few hundred thousand distinct CDR3 sequences, roughly 85% of them singletons. Sequencing input: CD8+ T cells from PBMCs. The receptors here all came from a human donor with multiple sclerosis. Both conserved end residues are part of each CDR3. D genes are given only for firm matches. Not all rows give a size; the values are once, few, many and, for expanded clones, a class.

d_call j_call v_call clone_size cdr3_nt cdr3_aa
. TRBJ1-1 TRBV15 once TGTGCCACCAGCAGAGATCAAGGAGTGGGGACTGAAGCTTTCTTT CATSRDQGVGTEAFF
TRBD2 TRBJ2-2 TRBV15 . TGTGCCACCAGCACCTCGCTAGCGGGGGATAACTCGAACACCGGGGAGCTGTTTTTT CATSTSLAGDNSNTGELFF
. TRBJ2-7 TRBV6-1 few TGTGCCAGCAGTGTTACTAATTACGAGCAGTACTTC CASSVTNYEQYF
. TRBJ1-1 TRBV5-4 . TGTGCCAGCAGCTTCTTTATGCCCGACACTGAAGCTTTCTTT CASSFFMPDTEAFF
. TRBJ1-2 TRBV27 . TGTGCCAGCAGTTTTACAGGGACCTATGGCTACACCTTC CASSFTGTYGYTF
TRBD1 TRBJ1-5 TRBV20-1 . TGCAGTGCTAGGGGGCAGGGGGAATATCAGCCCCAGCATTTT CSARGQGEYQPQHF
TRBD2 TRBJ2-2 TRBV12-3/TRBV12-4 . TGTGCCAGCAGTTTGGGGGGGTACACCGGGGAGCTGTTTTTT CASSLGGYTGELFF
TRBD1 TRBJ1-1 TRBV15 few TGTGCCACCAGCGGCCGGGACAGGGGTAACACTGAAGCTTTCTTT CATSGRDRGNTEAFF
. TRBJ1-5 TRBV30 . TGTGCCTGGAAGGGCGGAAACAATCAGCCCCAGCATTTT CAWKGGNNQPQHF
TRBD2 TRBJ2-7 TRBV27 . TGTGCCAGCAGGGCGGGGGGGGACTTACCCTACGAGCAGTACTTC CASRAGGDLPYEQYF
. TRBJ2-2 TRBV10-3 . TGTGCCATCAGTGAGTTATACAGGGACGCGAACACCGGGGAGCTGTTTTTT CAISELYRDANTGELFF
TRBD1 TRBJ1-1 TRBV11-2 . TGTGCCAGCAGCTTACCGGGACAGTACATGAACACTGAAGCTTTCTTT CASSLPGQYMNTEAFF
. TRBJ1-2 TRBV27 . TGTGCCAGCAGTTTATACCCGGCGGGCAATGGCTACACCTTC CASSLYPAGNGYTF
TRBD1 TRBJ2-3 TRBV24-1 . TGTGCCACCAGTGACCCCGGGACAGTCACAGATACGCAGTATTTT CATSDPGTVTDTQYF
. TRBJ2-3 TRBV6-2/TRBV6-3 few TGTGCCAGCAGTTGGGAGGCAGATACGCAGTATTTT CASSWEADTQYF
. TRBJ2-3 TRBV7-2 . TGTGCCAGCAGCTTAGACGGGGGATGGACAGATACGCAGTATTTT CASSLDGGWTDTQYF
. TRBJ2-5 TRBV28 . TGTGCCAGCAGTTTATTCAGGGACGCCACCCAGTACTTC CASSLFRDATQYF
. TRBJ2-7 TRBV6-1 . TGTGCCACCGATAAAAAGGGGACCTACGAGCAGTACTTC CATDKKGTYEQYF
. TRBJ1-4 TRBV12-3/TRBV12-4 once TGTGCCAGCAGTTTTTACTTTAATGAAAAACTGTTTTTT CASSFYFNEKLFF
. TRBJ2-7 TRBV2 . TGTGCCAGCAAACTTTACCCAAGGACCACCTACGAGCAGTACTTC CASKLYPRTTYEQYF
. TRBJ1-4 TRBV4-1 . TGCGCCAGCAGCCAAGCCCGCCCAGAAAAACTGTTTTTT CASSQARPEKLFF
TRBD1 TRBJ2-1 TRBV30 . TGTGCCTGGATAACTACAGGGGAAGGTAGGAATGAGCAGTTCTTC CAWITTGEGRNEQFF
TRBD2 TRBJ2-3 TRBV18 once TGTGCCAGCTCCCCAGGACTAGCGGTAGTGGTCACAGATACGCAGTATTTT CASSPGLAVVVTDTQYF
. TRBJ1-2 TRBV7-9 . TGTGCCAGCAGCTTAAGTTCTAGAACGGACGCTAACTATGGCTACACCTTC CASSLSSRTDANYGYTF
TRBD1 TRBJ1-1 TRBV30 . TGTGCCTGGAGTTGGGACAGTAACACTGAAGCTTTCTTT CAWSWDSNTEAFF
TRBD2 TRBJ2-3 TRBV19 . TGTGCCAGTACCGAGACTAGCGGGGTTGGGGATACGCAGTATTTT CASTETSGVGDTQYF
TRBD1 TRBJ2-2 TRBV20-1 . TGCAGTGCTAAGGCAGGGGGTGACACCGGGGAGCTGTTTTTT CSAKAGGDTGELFF
TRBD2 TRBJ2-5 TRBV11-1 . TGTGCCAGCAGCTTACCGCCGGGACTAGCGGGAGGAGTGGAGTTAGAGACCCAGTACTTC CASSLPPGLAGGVELETQYF
. TRBJ2-3 TRBV5-1 . TGCGCCAGCAGCTTTATGGGGGGCTTAGATACGCAGTATTTT CASSFMGGLDTQYF
. TRBJ2-7 TRBV20-1 . TGCAGTGCTAGAGTTACGGCATCCTACGAGCAGTACTTC CSARVTASYEQYF
. TRBJ1-1 TRBV19 . TGTGCCAGTAGTATAGATGAGGGGTTGAACACTGAAGCTTTCTTT CASSIDEGLNTEAFF
TRBD2 TRBJ2-3 TRBV4-1 . TGCGCCAGCAGCCAAGAAGCTAGCGGGGGGCCCGGGAGCACAGATACGCAGTATTTT CASSQEASGGPGSTDTQYF
. TRBJ2-7 TRBV11-2 . TGTGCCAGCAGTTCGTCAGGTAACGAGCAGTACTTC CASSSSGNEQYF
. TRBJ2-1 TRBV6-1 . TGTGCCAGCAGTGGGGGTGGCTCGCCCTCCTACAATGAGCAGTTCTTC CASSGGGSPSYNEQFF
. TRBJ1-1 TRBV27 . TGTGCCAGCAGCTTAGACGCAAACCACATGAACACTGAAGCTTTCTTT CASSLDANHMNTEAFF
. TRBJ2-7 TRBV28 . TGTGCCAGCAGTTTATACCAGGTCGAACCCCTATTCTACGAGCAGTACTTC CASSLYQVEPLFYEQYF
TRBD2 TRBJ2-7 TRBV5-1 . TGCGCCAGCAACGAGTACGGGAGGCTGAACGACGAGCAGTACTTC CASNEYGRLNDEQYF
TRBD1 TRBJ2-1 TRBV27 . TGTGCCAGCAGTTTAGCTCAGGGGGCAGGCAATGAGCAGTTCTTC CASSLAQGAGNEQFF
. TRBJ1-5 TRBV5-1 . TGCGCCAGCAGCTTGGCTCCCGCGCCGGGTCAGCCCCAGCATTTT CASSLAPAPGQPQHF
. TRBJ2-6 TRBV6-1 . TGTGCCAGCAGCGACTTCGTCTCTGGGGCCAACGTCCTGACTTTC CASSDFVSGANVLTF
. TRBJ2-3 TRBV12-3/TRBV12-4 . TGTGCCAGCAGTTTAATGGTAGCGAGCACAGATACGCAGTATTTT CASSLMVASTDTQYF
TRBD1 TRBJ2-7 TRBV30 . TGTGCCTGGAGTCGACAGGGGCACTCCTACGAGCAGTACTTC CAWSRQGHSYEQYF
. TRBJ2-1 TRBV21-1 . TGTGCCAGCAGCCCTCTGTTGAGGGACAGGTGTTTCCATGAGCAGTTCTTC CASSPLLRDRCFHEQFF